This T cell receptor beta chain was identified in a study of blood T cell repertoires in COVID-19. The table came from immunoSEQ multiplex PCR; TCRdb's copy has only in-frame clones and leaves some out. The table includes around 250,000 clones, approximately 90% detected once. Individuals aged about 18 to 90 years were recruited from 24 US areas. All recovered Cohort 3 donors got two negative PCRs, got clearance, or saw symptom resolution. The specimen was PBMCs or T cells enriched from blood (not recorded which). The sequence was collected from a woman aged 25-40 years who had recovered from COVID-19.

The CDR3 loop is CASSPGTSGSRETQYF. In DNA, the CDR3 is TGTGCCAGCAGCCCGGGGACTAGCGGGAGTCGGGAGACCCAGTACTTC. This sequence joins TRBV14 and TRBJ2-5; TRBD2 matches at 14 bases. Germline V gene lookup returns CDR1 SGHDN and CDR2 FVKESK. Unmatched junction bases numbered 6, after V lost 4 bases and J lost 5 bases. The CDR3 is 16 residues long.